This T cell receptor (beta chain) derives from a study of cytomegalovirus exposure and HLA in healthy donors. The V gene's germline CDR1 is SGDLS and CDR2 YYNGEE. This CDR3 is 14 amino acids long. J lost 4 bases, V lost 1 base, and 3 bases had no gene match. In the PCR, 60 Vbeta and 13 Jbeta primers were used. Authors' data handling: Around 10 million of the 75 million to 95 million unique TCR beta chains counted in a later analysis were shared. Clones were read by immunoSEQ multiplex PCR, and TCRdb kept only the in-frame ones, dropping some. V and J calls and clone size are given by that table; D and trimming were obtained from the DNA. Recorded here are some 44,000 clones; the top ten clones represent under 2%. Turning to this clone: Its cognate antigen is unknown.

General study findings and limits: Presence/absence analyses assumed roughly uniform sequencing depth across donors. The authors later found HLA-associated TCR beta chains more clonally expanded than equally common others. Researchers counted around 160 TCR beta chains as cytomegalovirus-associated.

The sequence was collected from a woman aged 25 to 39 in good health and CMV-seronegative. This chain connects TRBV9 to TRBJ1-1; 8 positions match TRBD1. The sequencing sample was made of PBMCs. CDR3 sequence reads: CASSVTGGSTEAFF. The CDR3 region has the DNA TGTGCCAGCAGCGTAACAGGGGGTAGCACTGAAGCTTTCTTT.